These 24 T cell receptor beta chains came from one sample sequenced in a study of blood T cell repertoires in COVID-19. Assay used: immunoSEQ multiplex PCR; TCRdb lists only in-frame clones, some missing. The sample has fewer than 350,000 clones, approximately 90% seen once. What was sequenced was peripheral blood. The receptors were gathered from a man aged 30 to 39 with COVID-19, enrolled during active disease.

The genes are TRBV7-2 and TRBJ2-3; TRBD1 aligns across 10 bases. Per germline, CDR1 SGHTA and CDR2 FQGNSA. The V gene end was trimmed by 3 bases and the J gene end by 4 bases; junction bases not matched to a gene: 7. The CDR3 spans 16 residues. CDR3 bases: TGTGCCAGCAGCTTTCGACAGGGGGCAGAACCAGATACGCAGTATTTT. This sequence encodes CASSFRQGAEPDTQYF.

The chain combines TRBV5-4 with TRBJ2-2; 7 bases are shared with TRBD2. V shed 0 bases, J shed 5 bases, and the junction held 13 bases outside the gene matches. Germline assignment: CDR1 SGHNT and CDR2 YYREEE (reference sequence). This CDR3 contains 18 residues. This CDR3 is CASSLGPSGGKRTGELFF. CDR3 DNA sequence: TGTGCCAGCAGCTTGGGTCCTAGCGGCGGGAAGCGGACCGGGGAGCTGTTTTTT.

The chain couples TRBV19 to TRBJ2-6; 8 bases are shared with TRBD1. V shed 5 bases, J shed 3 bases, and the junction held 12 bases outside the gene matches. Germline V CDR1 and CDR2: LNHDA, SQIVND (reference sequence). The CDR3 is 18 residues long. The CDR3 coding sequence is TGTGCCAGTAGTTCCCCCGTGGGACAGGAGAATGGGGCCAACGTCCTGACTTTC. This translates into CASSSPVGQENGANVLTF.

This clone was seen more than once but under ten times. J is TRBJ2-7 and V is TRBV28, with D possibly TRBD2 on 6 matching bases. The CDR3 covers 15 residues. CDR1 and CDR2 from the germline V gene are MDHEN and SYDVKM. V was pared by 5 bases and J by 2 bases, with 16 bases between. The CDR3 region has the DNA TGTGCCAGCAGTCCCGGGGGACTCGAGACCTACGAGCAGTACTTC. This translates into CASSPGGLETYEQYF.

The rearrangement joins TRBV27 to TRBJ2-7; 9 nucleotides line up with TRBD1. Germline V gene data show CDR1 as MNHEY and CDR2 as SMNVEV (reference sequence). The J segment lost 0 bases and the V segment lost 6 bases, leaving 6 bases of the junction unmatched. The CDR3 extends over 15 amino acids. The CDR3 DNA reads as TGTGCCAGCAGGGACAGGGGAGTAGGCTCCTACGAGCAGTACTTC. Its protein product is CASRDRGVGSYEQYF.

This clone was observed a few times. This chain joins TRBV5-6 and TRBJ2-2, with 10 positions matching TRBD2. Germline assignment: CDR1 SGHDT and CDR2 YYEEEE. This CDR3 comprises 17 residues. Trimming took 4 bases from V and 7 from J; bases not matched to a gene: 13. This CDR3 reads CASSLVSGRAQGGELFF. CDR3 nucleotides: TGTGCCAGCAGCCTCGTCAGCGGGAGGGCCCAAGGCGGGGAGCTGTTTTTT.

The chain employs TRBV28 and TRBJ2-6, with a possible D match to TRBD2 (6 bases). Trimming stripped 3 bases from V and 0 bases from J, with 6 bases between. Germline V gene sequence: CDR1 MDHEN, CDR2 SYDVKM. This CDR3 has 15 residues. Here the CDR3 DNA reads TGTGCCAGCAGTTTCGGGAGCTCTGGGGCCAACGTCCTGACTTTC. Translation: CASSFGSSGANVLTF.

This chain uses TRBV29-1 with TRBJ1-1; D is perhaps TRBD1 (5 bases). Trimming removed 6 bases from V and 2 bases from J, with 13 bases in between. This CDR3 has 13 amino acids. CDR1 is SQVTM, CDR2 ANQGSEA, per germline. The CDR3 here is CSVYRSPNTEAFF. CDR3 DNA sequence: TGCAGCGTCTACAGGTCGCCTAACACTGAAGCTTTCTTT.

The chain is built from TRBV12-3 or TRBV12-4 and TRBJ1-1; 7 bases map to TRBD1. The CDR3 runs to 12 residues. V was pared by 1 base and J by 12 bases, with 5 bases of the junction left unmatched. The CDR3 sequence: CASSLGQGASFF. The CDR3 DNA reads as TGTGCCAGCAGTTTAGGACAGGGTGCATCTTTCTTT.

The V gene is TRBV9, the J gene TRBJ2-1; D possibly corresponds to TRBD2 (6 bases). This CDR3 region has 15 residues. V was pared by 0 bases and J by 2 bases, with 9 bases between. In germline, CDR1 is SGDLS, CDR2 YYNGEE. The CDR3 sequence: CASSVAGSPYNEQFF. The CDR3 region has the DNA TGTGCCAGCAGCGTAGCCGGGAGCCCCTACAATGAGCAGTTCTTC.

The V gene is TRBV6-1, the J gene TRBJ1-5; D unclear. CDR1 is MNHNS and CDR2 is SASEGT in the germline V gene. The CDR3 loop spans 16 amino acids. Trimming left V 2 bases short and J 0 bases short, with 11 bases between. Written as DNA, the CDR3 is TGTGCCAGCAGTGAAATGGTCCGGTATAGCAATCAGCCCCAGCATTTT. Encoded protein: CASSEMVRYSNQPQHF.

V is TRBV4-3 and J is TRBJ2-7; 7 bases are a match to TRBD1. The trim removed 3 bases at V and 5 bases at J, leaving 13 bases unmatched. Germline lookup yields CDR1 LGHNA and CDR2 YSLEER. The CDR3 covers 16 residues. The CDR3 sequence: CASSHRTGSSLDEQYF. In nucleotides, the CDR3 is TGCGCCAGCAGCCACCGGACAGGCAGCTCTTTAGACGAGCAGTACTTC.

This chain uses TRBV7-6 with TRBJ2-1; the match to TRBD2 covers 7 bases. Trimming cost V 2 bases and J 0 bases; bases outside gene matches: 4. CDR3 length: 16 residues. The germline gives CDR1 SGHVS, CDR2 FNYEAQ. CDR3 DNA: TGTGCCAGCAGCTTAACTAGCGTGGACTCCTACAATGAGCAGTTCTTC. Translating gives CASSLTSVDSYNEQFF.

This rearrangement joins TRBV7-3 to TRBJ2-2; the D gene is possibly TRBD1 (6 bases). V was cut by 6 bases and J by 1 base, with 15 bases left in between. The CDR3 length is 16 residues. Germline V gene lookup returns CDR1 SGHTA and CDR2 FQGTGA. CDR3 coding DNA: TGTGCCAGCAGTCCGCAGGGGATACAGAACACCGGGGAGCTGTTTTTT. Amino acids: CASSPQGIQNTGELFF.

This chain connects TRBV18 to TRBJ1-1; D gene uncertain. Germline V gene sequence: CDR1 KGHSH, CDR2 LQKENI. The CDR3 is 15 residues long. Trimming left V 3 bases short and J 0 bases short, with 11 bases between. Here the CDR3 DNA reads TGTGCCAGCTCACCTGCGTCCTCGGTGAACACTGAAGCTTTCTTT. It translates to CASSPASSVNTEAFF. The variable domain in full, completed from reference TRBV18 and TRBJ1-1, reads NAGVMQNPRHLVRRRGQEARLRCSPMKGHSHVYWYRQLPEEGLKFMVYLQKENIIDESGMPKERFSAEFPKEGPSILRIQQVVRGDSAAYFCASSPASSVNTEAFFGQGTRLTVV.

This rearrangement joins TRBV5-6 to TRBJ2-2; D unclear. The V gene's germline CDR1 is SGHDT and CDR2 YYEEEE. Trimming pared 0 bases from V and 4 bases from J, leaving 7 bases between. CDR3 length: 14 amino acids. The CDR3: CASSLASGTGELFF. The CDR3 DNA sequence: TGTGCCAGCAGCTTGGCCTCGGGCACCGGGGAGCTGTTTTTT.

The V call is TRBV4-2, the J call TRBJ1-2; TRBD1 might be the D (5 bases). Germline assignment: CDR1 LGHNA and CDR2 YNFKEQ. V was shortened by 0 bases and J by 6 bases, with 8 bases between the two germline ends. The CDR3 runs 13 residues. In DNA, the CDR3 is TGTGCCAGCAGCCAAGATCGGGGGAATGGCTACACCTTC. As protein: CASSQDRGNGYTF.

Here the CDR3 DNA reads TGTGCCAGCAGTTACCCGGGGAACACTGAAGCTTTCTTT. Its protein is CASSYPGNTEAFF. This rearrangement joins TRBV6-5 to TRBJ1-1; D is unclear. The CDR3 spans 13 residues. Germline CDR1 MNHEY, CDR2 SVGAGI. V was pared by 2 bases and J by 1 base, with 5 bases between.

The chain combines TRBV5-1 with TRBJ2-2, with TRBD2 matching 7 bases. Germline-derived CDR1 and CDR2 are SGHRS and YFSETQ. The CDR3 is 16 amino acids. With 0 bases clipped from V and 6 bases from J, the junction kept 8 bases outside the gene matches. The CDR3 loop is CASSLVGGTTAGELFF. The CDR3 DNA reads as TGCGCCAGCAGCTTGGTCGGAGGGACTACGGCCGGGGAGCTGTTTTTT.

The chain is built from TRBV6-5 and TRBJ2-5, with TRBD1 matching 10 bases. Germline V CDR1 and CDR2: MNHEY, SVGAGI. The CDR3 consists of 14 residues. With V trimmed by 5 bases and J by 5 bases, 5 bases remained unmatched. CDR3 loop: CASSRTGGDETQYF. CDR3 in DNA: TGTGCCAGCAGTCGGACAGGGGGTGATGAGACCCAGTACTTC.

This sequence joins TRBV3-1 (or the pseudogene TRBV3-2) and TRBJ1-2, with 8 bases identical to TRBD1. The CDR3 is 14 amino acids. J gave up 3 bases and V 3 bases, and 3 bases lay outside the gene matches. Germline CDR1 is LGHDT and CDR2 is YNNKEL (reference sequence). This chain's CDR3 is CASSHGQGDYGYTF. CDR3 nucleotides: TGTGCCAGCAGCCATGGACAGGGTGACTATGGCTACACCTTC.

The chain uses TRBV7-9 and TRBJ1-2, with D possibly TRBD1 on 6 matching bases. V dropped 5 bases and J dropped 4 bases, with 17 bases sitting between them. The CDR3 is 15 amino acids. The germline gives CDR1 SEHNR, CDR2 FQNEAQ (reference sequence). The CDR3 protein is CASSPWAGEGYGYTF. CDR3 bases: TGTGCCAGCAGCCCTTGGGCAGGGGAAGGCTATGGCTACACCTTC.

The chain employs TRBV5-1 and TRBJ2-7; 8 bases line up with TRBD1. The V segment lost 4 bases and the J segment 0 bases; nucleotides outside the gene matches: 6. CDR1 is SGHRS, CDR2 YFSETQ, per germline. The CDR3 covers 15 residues. Written as DNA, the CDR3 is TGCGCCAGCAGCGTGAGACAGGGGAGCTCCTACGAGCAGTACTTC. Its protein product is CASSVRQGSSYEQYF.

J is TRBJ2-7 and V is TRBV6-5; TRBD1 agrees at 9 bases. Germline V gives CDR1 MNHEY, CDR2 SVGAGI. CDR3 size: 14 residues. V lost 4 bases, J lost 6 bases, and 7 bases stayed unmatched. The chain's CDR3 is CASSSGTGTGEQYF. The CDR3 DNA reads TGTGCCAGCAGTTCCGGGACAGGGACAGGCGAGCAGTACTTC.